This T cell receptor (beta chain) appears in the sequencing data of a study of cytomegalovirus exposure and HLA in healthy donors. In the study overall: As released early, the data held roughly 85 million unique TCRs from HLA-typed donors.

Primers for the PCR totalled 60 Vbeta and 13 Jbeta. TCRdb's table, derived via immunoSEQ multiplex PCR, lists solely in-frame clones and lacks some. The sample table sets out 100,000 to 150,000 clones. Losses at the gene ends were 6 bases for V and 6 bases for J; bases not matched to a gene: 13. The CDR3 consists of 16 residues. Germline CDR1 reads SGHRS; CDR2 reads YFSETQ. This chain connects TRBV5-1 to TRBJ2-2; 8 nucleotides match TRBD1. The sample taken for sequencing was PBMCs. The source is a woman aged 40 to 50 in good health and CMV-seropositive. The CDR3 nucleotides read TGCGCCAGCACGTTTTTCGGACAGGGTGTGCCCGGGGAGCTGTTTTTT. Amino acid sequence: CASTFFGQGVPGELFF.